This TCR beta chain was observed in a study of blood T cell repertoires in COVID-19. Study as a whole: T cells, B-cell-depleted T cells, or PBMCs supplied cDNA or gDNA.

The data were produced by immunoSEQ multiplex PCR, yet TCRdb's version contains in-frame clones alone and is incomplete. The table lists 290,000 or so clones, approximately 90% of them singletons, with about 2% in the top ten. CDR1 is LGHDT and CDR2 is YNNKEL in the germline V gene (reference sequence). The CDR3 totals 13 residues. Trimming removed 1 base from V and 2 bases from J, with 6 bases in between. The source is a man younger than 30 with active or convalescent COVID-19. Sequenced sample: peripheral blood. This chain uses TRBV3-1 (or the pseudogene TRBV3-2) with TRBJ2-7, with unresolved D. CDR3 loop: CASSQGQAYEQYF. The CDR3 DNA reads TGTGCCAGCAGCCAAGGCCAGGCCTACGAGCAGTACTTC.